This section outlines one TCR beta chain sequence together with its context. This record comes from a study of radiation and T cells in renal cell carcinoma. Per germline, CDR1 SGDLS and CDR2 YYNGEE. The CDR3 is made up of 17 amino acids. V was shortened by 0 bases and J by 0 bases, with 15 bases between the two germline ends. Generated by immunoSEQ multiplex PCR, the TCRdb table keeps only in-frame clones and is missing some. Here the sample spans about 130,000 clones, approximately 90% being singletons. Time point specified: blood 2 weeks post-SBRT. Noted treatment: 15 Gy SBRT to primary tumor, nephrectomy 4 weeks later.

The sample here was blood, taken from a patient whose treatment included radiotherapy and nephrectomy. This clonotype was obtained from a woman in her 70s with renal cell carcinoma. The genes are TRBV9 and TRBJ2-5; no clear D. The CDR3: CASSVAETPKHQETQYF. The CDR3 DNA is TGTGCCAGCAGCGTAGCGGAGACTCCTAAACACCAAGAGACCCAGTACTTC.